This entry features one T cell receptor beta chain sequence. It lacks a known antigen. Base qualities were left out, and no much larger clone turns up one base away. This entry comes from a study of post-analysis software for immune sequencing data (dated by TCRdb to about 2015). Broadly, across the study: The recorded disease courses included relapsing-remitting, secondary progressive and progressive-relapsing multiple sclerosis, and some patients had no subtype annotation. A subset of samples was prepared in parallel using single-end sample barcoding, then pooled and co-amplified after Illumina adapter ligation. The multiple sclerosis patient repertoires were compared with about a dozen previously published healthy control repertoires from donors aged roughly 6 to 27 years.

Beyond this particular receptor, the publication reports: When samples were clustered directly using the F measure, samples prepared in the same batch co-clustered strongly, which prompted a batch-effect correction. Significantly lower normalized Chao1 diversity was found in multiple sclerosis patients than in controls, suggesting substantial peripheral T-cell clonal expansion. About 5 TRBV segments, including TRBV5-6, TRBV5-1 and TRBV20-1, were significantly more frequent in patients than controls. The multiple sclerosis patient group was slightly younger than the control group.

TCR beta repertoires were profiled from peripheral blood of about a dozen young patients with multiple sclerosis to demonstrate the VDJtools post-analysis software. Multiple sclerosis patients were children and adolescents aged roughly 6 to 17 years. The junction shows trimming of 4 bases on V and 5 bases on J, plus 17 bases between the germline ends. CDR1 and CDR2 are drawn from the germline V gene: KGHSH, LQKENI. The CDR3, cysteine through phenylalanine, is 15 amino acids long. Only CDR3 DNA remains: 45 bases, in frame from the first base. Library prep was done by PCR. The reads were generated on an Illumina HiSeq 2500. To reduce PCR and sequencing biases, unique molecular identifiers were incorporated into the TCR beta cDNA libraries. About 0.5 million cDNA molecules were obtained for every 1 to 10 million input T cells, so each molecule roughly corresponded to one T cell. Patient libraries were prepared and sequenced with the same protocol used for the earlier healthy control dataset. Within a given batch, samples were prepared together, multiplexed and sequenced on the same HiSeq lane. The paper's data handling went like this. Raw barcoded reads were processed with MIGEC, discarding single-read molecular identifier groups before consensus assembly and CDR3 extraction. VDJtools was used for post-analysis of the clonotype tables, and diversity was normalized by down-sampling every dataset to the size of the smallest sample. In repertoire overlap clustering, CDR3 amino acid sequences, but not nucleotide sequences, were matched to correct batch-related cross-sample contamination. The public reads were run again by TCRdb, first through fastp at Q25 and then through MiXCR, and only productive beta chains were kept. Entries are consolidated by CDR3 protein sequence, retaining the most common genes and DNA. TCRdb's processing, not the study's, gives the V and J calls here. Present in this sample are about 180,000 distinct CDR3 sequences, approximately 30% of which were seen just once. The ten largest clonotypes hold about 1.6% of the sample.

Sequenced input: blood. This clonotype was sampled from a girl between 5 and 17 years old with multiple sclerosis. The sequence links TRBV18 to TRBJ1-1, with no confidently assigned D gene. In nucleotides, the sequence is TGTGCCAGCTCACTCACGGAGATAGCAAGTACTGAAGCTTTCTTT. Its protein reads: CASSLTEIASTEAFF.